Reported below is one TCR beta chain. The antigen remains undetermined. The data derive from a study of cytomegalovirus exposure and HLA in healthy donors. The CDR3 spans 15 residues. V lost 6 bases and J lost 4; bases outside the gene matches: 5. Germline values: CDR1 LNHDA, CDR2 SQIVND (reference sequence). Study-level points and caveats: A few chains linked to CMV were shown in vitro to be specific for CMV antigens. According to the study, 160 or so TCR beta chains were cytomegalovirus-associated.

Sequencing was performed with immunoSEQ multiplex PCR; in TCRdb, only in-frame clones are kept and a portion is missing. The sample lists 150,000 to 250,000 clones; around 80% were seen once. This TCR was sampled from a young woman in good health and CMV-seropositive. The V and J genes are TRBV19 and TRBJ1-4; 10 bases match TRBD1. Source material: PBMCs. DNA for the CDR3: TGTGCCAGTAGCGACCGGGACAGGGGTAATGAAAAACTGTTTTTT. Protein product: CASSDRDRGNEKLFF.